This entry features one TCR beta chain sequence. The method was immunoSEQ multiplex PCR; TCRdb's version includes in-frame clones alone and lacks a portion of them. The sample holds approximately 68,000 clones; almost 90% are singletons and the top ten take around 0.9%. This specimen belongs to a study of OX40 agonist ivuxolimab in advanced cancers. At the level of the study: Ivuxolimab, which is an agonistic anti-OX40 (CD134) antibody, was administered to the patients. Intravenous ivuxolimab at 0.01 to 10 mg/kg was given to patients every 2 weeks. Earlier anti-PD-1, anti-PD-L1 or anti-CTLA-4 therapy was permitted; about 44% had received some.

Sequencing used CD4+ or CD8+ T cells sorted from blood, obtained in a trial of the OX40 agonist ivuxolimab. The receptor was derived from an adult with an advanced solid tumor such as melanoma, head and neck, liver or kidney cancer.

CDR3 residues: CAISESGTASYEQYF. CDR3 bases: TGTGCCATCAGTGAGTCAGGGACAGCCTCCTACGAGCAGTACTTC. The chain recombines TRBV10-3 with TRBJ2-7; 7 bases fit TRBD1. Germline CDR1 and CDR2: ENHRY and SYGVKD. Trimming removed 0 bases from V and 0 bases from J; junction bases left unmatched: 2. There are 15 residues in the CDR3.